This T cell receptor (beta chain) came from a study of cytomegalovirus exposure and HLA in healthy donors. V shed 3 bases and J 1 base; nucleotides not matched to a gene: 8. CDR3 size: 16 residues. CDR1 is LNHDA and CDR2 is SQIVND in the germline V gene (reference sequence). Overall study results and limits: Whilst most TCR sequences proved rare, a subset of public TCRs occurred across many donors. According to the study, approximately 150 TCR beta chains were cytomegalovirus-associated.

Sequencing was performed with immunoSEQ multiplex PCR; in TCRdb, only in-frame clones are kept and a portion is missing. The table records some 350,000 clones, approximately 86% of them present only once. Remarks on this clone: The target antigen is unknown.

This sequence was found in a woman aged 25 to 39 in good health and CMV-seropositive. The genes are TRBV19 and TRBJ1-1; 7 bases fit TRBD1. What was sequenced was PBMCs. CDR3 in DNA: TGTGCCAGTAGTATGGGTAGGGGGCGGTGGAACACTGAAGCTTTCTTT. Protein sequence: CASSMGRGRWNTEAFF.